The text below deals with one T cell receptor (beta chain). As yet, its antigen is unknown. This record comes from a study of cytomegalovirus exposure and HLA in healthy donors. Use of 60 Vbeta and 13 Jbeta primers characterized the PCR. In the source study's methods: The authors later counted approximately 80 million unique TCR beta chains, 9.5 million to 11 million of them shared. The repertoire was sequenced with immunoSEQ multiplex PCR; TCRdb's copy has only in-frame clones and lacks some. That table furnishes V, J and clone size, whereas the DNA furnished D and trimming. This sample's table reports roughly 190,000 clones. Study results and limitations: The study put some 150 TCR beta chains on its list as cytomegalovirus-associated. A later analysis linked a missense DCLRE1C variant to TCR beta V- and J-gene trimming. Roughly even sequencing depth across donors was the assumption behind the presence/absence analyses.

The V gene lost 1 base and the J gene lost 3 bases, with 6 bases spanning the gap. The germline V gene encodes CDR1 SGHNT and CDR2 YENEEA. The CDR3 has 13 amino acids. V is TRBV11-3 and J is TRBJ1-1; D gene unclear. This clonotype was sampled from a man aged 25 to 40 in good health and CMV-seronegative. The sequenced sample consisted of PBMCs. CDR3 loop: CASSLGSDTEAFF. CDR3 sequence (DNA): TGTGCCAGCAGCTTAGGTTCGGACACTGAAGCTTTCTTT.